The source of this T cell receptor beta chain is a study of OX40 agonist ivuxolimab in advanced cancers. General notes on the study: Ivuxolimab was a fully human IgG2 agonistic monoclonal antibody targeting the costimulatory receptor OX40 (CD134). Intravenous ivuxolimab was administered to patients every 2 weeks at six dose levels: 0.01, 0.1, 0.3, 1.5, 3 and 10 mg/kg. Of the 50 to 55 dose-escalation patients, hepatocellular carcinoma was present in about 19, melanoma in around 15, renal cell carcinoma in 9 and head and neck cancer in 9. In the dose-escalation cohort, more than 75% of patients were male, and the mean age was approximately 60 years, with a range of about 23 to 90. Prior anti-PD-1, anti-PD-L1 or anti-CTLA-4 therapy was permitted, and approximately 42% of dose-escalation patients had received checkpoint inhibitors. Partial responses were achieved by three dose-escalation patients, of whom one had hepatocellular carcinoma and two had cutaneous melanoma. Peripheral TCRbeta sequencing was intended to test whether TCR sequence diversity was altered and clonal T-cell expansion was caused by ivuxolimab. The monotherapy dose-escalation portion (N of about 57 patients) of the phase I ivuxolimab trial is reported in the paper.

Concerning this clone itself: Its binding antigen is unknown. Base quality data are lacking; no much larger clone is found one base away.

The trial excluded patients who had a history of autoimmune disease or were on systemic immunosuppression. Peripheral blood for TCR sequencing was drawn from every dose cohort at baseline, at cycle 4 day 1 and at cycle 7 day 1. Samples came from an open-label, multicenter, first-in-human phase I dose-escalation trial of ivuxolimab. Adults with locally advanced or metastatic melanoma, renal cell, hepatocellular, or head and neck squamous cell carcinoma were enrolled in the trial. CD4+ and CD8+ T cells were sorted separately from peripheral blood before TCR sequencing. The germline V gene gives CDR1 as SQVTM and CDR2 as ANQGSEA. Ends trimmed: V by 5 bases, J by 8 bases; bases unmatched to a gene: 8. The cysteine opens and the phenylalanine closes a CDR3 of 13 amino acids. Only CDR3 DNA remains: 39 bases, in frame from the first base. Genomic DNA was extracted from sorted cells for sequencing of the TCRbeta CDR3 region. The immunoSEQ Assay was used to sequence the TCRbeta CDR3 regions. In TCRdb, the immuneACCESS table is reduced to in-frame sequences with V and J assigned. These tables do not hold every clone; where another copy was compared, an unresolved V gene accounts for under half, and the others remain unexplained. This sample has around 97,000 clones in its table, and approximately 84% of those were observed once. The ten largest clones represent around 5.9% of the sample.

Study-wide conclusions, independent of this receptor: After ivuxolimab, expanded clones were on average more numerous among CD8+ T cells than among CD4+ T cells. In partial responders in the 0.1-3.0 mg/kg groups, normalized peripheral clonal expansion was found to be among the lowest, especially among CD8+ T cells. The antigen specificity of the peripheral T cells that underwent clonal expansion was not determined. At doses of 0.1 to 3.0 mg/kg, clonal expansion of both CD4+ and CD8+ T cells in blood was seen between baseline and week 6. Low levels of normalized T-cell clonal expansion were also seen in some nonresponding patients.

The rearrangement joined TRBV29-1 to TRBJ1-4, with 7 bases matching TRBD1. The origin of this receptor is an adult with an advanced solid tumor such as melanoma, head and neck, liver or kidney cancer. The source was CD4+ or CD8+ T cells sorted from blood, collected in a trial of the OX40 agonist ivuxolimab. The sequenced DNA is TGCAGCGTTACAAACGACAGGGCCGAAAAACTGTTTTTT. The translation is CSVTNDRAEKLFF.